The 21 T cell receptor beta chains below come from one sample, sequenced in a study of blood T cell repertoires in COVID-19. Assay used: immunoSEQ multiplex PCR; TCRdb lists only in-frame clones, some missing. The table shows 400,000 or so clones, with 70% to 90% occurring only once. The material sequenced was peripheral blood. All receptors derive from a middle-aged woman with COVID-19, enrolled during active disease.

This clone was seen once. The V and J genes are TRBV30 and TRBJ2-5; 9 positions match TRBD2. CDR3 size: 17 residues. In germline, CDR1 is GTSNPN, CDR2 SVGIG (reference sequence). The V gene end was trimmed by 2 bases and the J gene end by 4 bases; junction bases not matched to a gene: 14. The CDR3 region is CAWSSGLAGVGGETQYF. DNA of the CDR3: TGTGCCTGGAGTTCGGGTTTAGCGGGAGTAGGAGGAGAGACCCAGTACTTC.

The chain employs TRBV19 and TRBJ1-2; tentative D call: TRBD1 (6 bases). CDR1 LNHDA and CDR2 SQIVND come from the germline V gene (reference sequence). The CDR3 is 14 residues long. The V gene lost 3 bases and the J gene lost 8 bases, with 16 bases spanning the gap. The CDR3 is CASSIAGAGGGYTF. DNA for the CDR3: TGTGCCAGTAGTATCGCAGGGGCCGGAGGAGGCTACACCTTC.

The rearrangement uses TRBV29-1 and TRBJ2-1; 8 bases are a match to TRBD2. Trimming at V came to 2 bases and at J to 8 bases, leaving 11 bases not matched to a gene. The CDR3 loop spans 15 amino acids. In germline, CDR1 is SQVTM, CDR2 ANQGSEA. The CDR3 loop reads CSVEPLQREWHEQFF. The CDR3 DNA is TGCAGCGTTGAACCGTTACAGCGGGAGTGGCATGAGCAGTTCTTC.

The chain has TRBV7-3 and TRBJ1-1; the D gene is possibly TRBD1 (5 bases). The V and J ends lost 0 bases and 0 bases respectively, with 11 bases between them. This CDR3 has 16 residues. Germline values: CDR1 SGHTA, CDR2 FQGTGA. The CDR3 is CASSLTAGFLNTEAFF. DNA of the CDR3: TGTGCCAGCAGCTTAACCGCAGGGTTTTTGAACACTGAAGCTTTCTTT.

The rearrangement links TRBV7-2 to TRBJ1-1, with D uncertain. The V and J ends lost 6 bases and 3 bases respectively, with 14 bases between them. In germline, CDR1 is SGHTA, CDR2 FQGNSA. The CDR3 contains 14 residues. The chain's CDR3 is CASRFGTLDTEAFF. The CDR3 DNA reads TGTGCCAGCAGGTTCGGTACTTTAGACACTGAAGCTTTCTTT.

This clone was counted once. This sequence joins TRBV2 and TRBJ1-2; a possible D gene is TRBD1 (5 bases). Germline V gene sequence: CDR1 SNHLY, CDR2 FYNNEI. Trimming took off 10 bases at V and 4 bases at J, with 22 bases between the two ends. This CDR3 contains 15 residues. As DNA, the CDR3 is TGTGCCACCATAGAGAGAGGGCCGGGGGGCTATGGCTACACCTTC. This codes for CATIERGPGGYGYTF. Full variable domain (missing parts from reference TRBV2 and TRBJ1-2): EPEVTQTPSHQVTQMGQEVILRCVPISNHLYFYWYRQILGQKVEFLVSFYNNEISEKSEIFDDQFSVERPDGSNFTLKIRSTKLEDSAMYFCATIERGPGGYGYTFGSGTRLTVV.

The chain carries TRBV9 and TRBJ1-3, with unresolved D. Germline V lookup: CDR1 SGDLS, CDR2 YYNGEE. Trimming stripped 0 bases from V and 0 bases from J, with 10 bases between. This CDR3 spans 16 amino acids. CDR3 sequence (DNA): TGTGCCAGCAGCGTAGTTGCATCCAGCTCTGGAAACACCATATATTTT. This encodes CASSVVASSSGNTIYF.

V and J are TRBV27 and TRBJ1-6; no clear D. CDR1 is MNHEY, CDR2 SMNVEV, per germline (reference sequence). V was pared by 3 bases and J by 1 base, with 4 bases between. This CDR3 spans 14 amino acids. CDR3 sequence reads: CASSFRSYNSPLHF. The DNA for the CDR3 is TGTGCCAGCAGTTTCCGGTCCTATAATTCACCCCTCCACTTT.

V gene TRBV5-1 combines with J gene TRBJ1-2, with D possibly TRBD1 on 6 matching bases. In germline, CDR1 is SGHRS, CDR2 YFSETQ. The CDR3 contains 15 residues. V dropped 0 bases and J dropped 8 bases, with 17 bases sitting between them. CDR3 sequence reads: CASSLADRSPGGYTF. The CDR3 DNA reads TGCGCCAGCAGCTTGGCAGACAGGTCTCCGGGGGGCTACACCTTC.

The CDR3, as DNA: TGTGCCAGCAGCTCAGGATTAGTTGATTACACTGAAGCTTTCTTT. It encodes CASSSGLVDYTEAFF. The chain couples TRBV7-6 to TRBJ1-1; D unclear. Germline CDR1 SGHVS, CDR2 FNYEAQ. V dropped 4 bases and J dropped 3 bases, with 15 bases sitting between them. The CDR3 covers 15 residues.

V usage is TRBV20-1 and J usage is TRBJ1-1; D not resolved. The V gene's germline CDR1 is DFQATT and CDR2 SNEGSKA (reference sequence). V was pared by 5 bases and J by 0 bases, with 13 bases between. This CDR3 has 14 residues. The CDR3 DNA follows: TGCAGTGCTCGTGACGCGGGTATGAACACTGAAGCTTTCTTT. This codes for CSARDAGMNTEAFF.

The CDR3 here is CASSVGLASEQFF. The CDR3 DNA follows: TGTGCCAGTAGTGTCGGACTAGCGAGTGAGCAGTTCTTC. The chain is built from TRBV19 and TRBJ2-1; 9 bases align to TRBD2. The V gene's germline CDR1 is LNHDA and CDR2 SQIVND (reference sequence). The CDR3 is 13 residues long. The junction had 5 bases not matched to a gene; V was cut back by 5 bases and J by 9 bases.

The rearrangement links TRBV19 to TRBJ2-3; TRBD1 agrees at 7 bases. V lost 5 bases, J lost 2 bases, and 4 bases stayed unmatched. The CDR3 extends over 14 amino acids. Germline CDR1 is LNHDA and CDR2 is SQIVND (reference sequence). CDR3 in DNA: TGTGCCAGTAGTTCTGGGACAGCCACAGATACGCAGTATTTT. This gives the protein CASSSGTATDTQYF. Using reference TRBV19 and TRBJ2-3 for the parts outside the CDR3, the full variable domain is DGGITQSPKYLFRKEGQNVTLSCEQNLNHDAMYWYRQDPGQGLRLIYYSQIVNDFQKGDIAEGYSVSREKKESFPLTVTSAQKNPTAFYLCASSSGTATDTQYFGPGTRLTVL.

The chain is built from TRBV5-1 and TRBJ2-7, with 8 bases that match TRBD1. The germline V gene has CDR1 SGHRS and CDR2 YFSETQ. The junction had 10 bases not matched to a gene; V was cut back by 4 bases and J by 4 bases. The CDR3 has 15 amino acids. CDR3 residues: CASSPGQADLYEQYF. CDR3 sequence (DNA): TGCGCCAGCAGCCCGGGACAGGCGGATCTATACGAGCAGTACTTC.

V and J are TRBV6-2 or TRBV6-3 and TRBJ2-1; TRBD2 might be the D (6 bases). The V gene's germline CDR1 is MNHEY and CDR2 SVGEGT. There are 15 residues in the CDR3. Trimming removed 4 bases at V and 1 base at J, with 11 bases between. CDR3 amino acids: CASSSQGGSYNEQFF. The CDR3 DNA reads TGTGCCAGCAGTTCCCAGGGAGGATCCTACAATGAGCAGTTCTTC.

This chain links TRBV19 with TRBJ2-3; 9 bases agree with TRBD2. The CDR3 consists of 16 residues. Trimming took 4 bases from V and 2 from J; bases not matched to a gene: 7. Germline V gene sequence: CDR1 LNHDA, CDR2 SQIVND (reference sequence). Here the CDR3 DNA reads TGTGCCAGTAGTAGGGAGACTAGCGGACCCACAGATACGCAGTATTTT. Translating it yields CASSRETSGPTDTQYF.

The chain combines TRBV29-1 with TRBJ1-2, with no clear D. Germline CDR1 reads SQVTM; CDR2 reads ANQGSEA. Trimming stripped 8 bases from V and 1 base from J, with 11 bases between. The CDR3 loop spans 12 amino acids. CDR3 DNA sequence: TGCAGCTACTATGGGAGTAACTATGGCTACACCTTC. As protein: CSYYGSNYGYTF.

CDR3 in DNA: TGTGCCAGCAGCTATTCCCCAGCCTACGAGCAGTACTTC. This gives the protein CASSYSPAYEQYF. This sequence joins TRBV11-2 and TRBJ2-7; D is uncertain. The germline CDR1 and CDR2 sequences are SGHAT and FQNNGV. Trimming left V 4 bases short and J 2 bases short, with 9 bases between. There are 13 residues in the CDR3.

J is TRBJ2-7 and V is TRBV19; 7 bases agree with TRBD2. The CDR3 is 14 amino acids. Germline V gene lookup returns CDR1 LNHDA and CDR2 SQIVND (reference sequence). V shed 3 bases, J shed 4 bases, and the junction held 6 bases outside the gene matches. CDR3 bases: TGTGCCAGTAGTATTGGCAGGGAGGGGTACGAGCAGTACTTC. This translates into CASSIGREGYEQYF.

V usage is TRBV7-9 and J usage is TRBJ1-4, with 9 bases that match TRBD1. Trimming took 3 bases from V and 1 from J; bases not matched to a gene: 6. From germline, CDR1 is SEHNR and CDR2 FQNEAQ (reference sequence). The CDR3 has 17 amino acids. CDR3 region: CASSFGQGLGTNEKLFF. The DNA for the CDR3 is TGTGCCAGCAGCTTTGGACAGGGGTTAGGAACTAATGAAAAACTGTTTTTT. Complete variable domain (other parts from reference TRBV7-9 and TRBJ1-4): DTGVSQNPRHKITKRGQNVTFRCDPISEHNRLYWYRQTLGQGPEFLTYFQNEAQLEKSRLLSDRFSAERPKGSFSTLEIQRTEQGDSAMYLCASSFGQGLGTNEKLFFGSGTQLSVL.

The chain has TRBV29-1 and TRBJ2-3, with 15 bases aligning to TRBD2. This CDR3 has 18 residues. Looked up from germline, CDR1 is SQVTM and CDR2 is ANQGSEA. With 7 bases clipped from V and 2 bases from J, the junction kept 13 bases outside the gene matches. The DNA for the CDR3 is TGCAGCGCCCGCACCCTTAGGACTAGCGGGAGGGTCACAGATACGCAGTATTTT. It specifies CSARTLRTSGRVTDTQYF.